The rows below give T cell receptor beta chains drawn from one sample of a study of T cell repertoires in ileal Crohn's disease. Here immunoSEQ multiplex PCR was the method, and the copy in TCRdb shows in-frame clones only, minus some. The table shows 5,500 to 8,000 clones, with roughly four fifths occurring only once. The sequenced material came from ileal tissue. The receptors originated from an adult with Crohn's disease. Each CDR3 is given with its conserved first and last residue. D genes are given only for firm matches. Clone size is given for some rows only: seen once, a few or many times, or a class if the clone is expanded.

j_call,v_call,d_call,clone_size,cdr3_nt,cdr3_aa
TRBJ2-3,TRBV6-6,TRBD2,NA,TGTGCCAGCAGTTACGCGGGGGGGCCAGATACGCAGTATTTT,CASSYAGGPDTQYF
TRBJ2-3,TRBV4-1,TRBD2,once,TGCGCCAGCAGTAGGACTAGCATAGACACAGATACGCAGTATTTT,CASSRTSIDTDTQYF
TRBJ2-7,TRBV19,TRBD1,NA,TGTGCCAGTAGTATCGCCGGACAGGGACGCTACGAGCAGTACTTC,CASSIAGQGRYEQYF
TRBJ1-4,TRBV10-2,NA,NA,TGCGCCATTCGGACGGACGGGGAAACTAATGAAAAACTGTTTTTT,CAIRTDGETNEKLFF
TRBJ1-3,TRBV7-9,TRBD1,NA,TGTGCCAGCAGCTTAGTTGGGACAGGGTTCTCTGGAAACACCATATATTTT,CASSLVGTGFSGNTIYF
TRBJ2-3,TRBV5-1,NA,NA,TGCGCCAGCAGCTTGGCGGCAGACACAGATACGCAGTATTTT,CASSLAADTDTQYF
TRBJ1-1,TRBV5-1,NA,NA,TGCGCCAGCAGACGGGGCCAGGGGAACACTGAAGCTTTCTTT,CASRRGQGNTEAFF
TRBJ2-1,TRBV5-6,TRBD2,NA,TGTGCCAGCAGCCCCCGACTTGGCGGGGGGGCAAATGAGCAGTTCTTC,CASSPRLGGGANEQFF
TRBJ1-1,TRBV19,TRBD1,NA,TGTGCCACATTCTCCCGACAGGGATTTACTGAAGCTTTCTTT,CATFSRQGFTEAFF
TRBJ2-7,TRBV11-2,TRBD2,few,TGTGCCAGCAGCTGGCCTCAGCGGGGGAAGGAGGAGCAGTACTTC,CASSWPQRGKEEQYF
TRBJ1-6,TRBV5-1,NA,few,TGCGCCAGCAGCTGGGTCTTTTCGCAAGAAAATTCACCCCTCCACTTT,CASSWVFSQENSPLHF
TRBJ2-1,TRBV7-2,NA,NA,TGTGCCAGCAGCTTAGGTCGGCGGGGCGTCTGGGATGAGCAGTTCTTC,CASSLGRRGVWDEQFF
TRBJ2-1,TRBV5-1,NA,NA,TGCGCCAGCAGCGGACCCCGCCATGAGCAGTTCTTC,CASSGPRHEQFF
TRBJ2-3,TRBV5-1,NA,NA,TGCGCCAGCAGCTTGGTTCAGGACACAGATACGCAGTATTTT,CASSLVQDTDTQYF
TRBJ2-1,TRBV5-1,NA,NA,TGCGCCAGCAGTCCACCCGGGACTCGGATCAATGAGCAGTTCTTC,CASSPPGTRINEQFF
TRBJ2-7,TRBV4-1,TRBD2,once,TGCGCCAGCAGCCACCTCGGGAGTAGCGGGGCCAACGAGCAGTACTTC,CASSHLGSSGANEQYF
TRBJ2-3,TRBV5-4,NA,NA,TGTGCCAGCAGCTTGAGCTACACAACCACAGATACGCAGTATTTT,CASSLSYTTTDTQYF
TRBJ1-1,TRBV7-9,NA,NA,TGTGCCAGCAGCTTTAAGATTGGACAGAAGTTTGAAGCTTTCTTT,CASSFKIGQKFEAFF
TRBJ1-1,TRBV19,NA,NA,TGTGCCAGTAGTGCAAAACGACTCACTGGCACTGAAGCTTTCTTT,CASSAKRLTGTEAFF
TRBJ2-2,TRBV11-2,TRBD2,NA,TGTGCCAGCAGCCACCCGGGGGGAGGTCTCACCGGGGAGCTGTTTTTT,CASSHPGGGLTGELFF
TRBJ2-5,TRBV11-2,NA,NA,TGTGCCAGCAGCCCGCAAGAGACCCAGTACTTC,CASSPQETQYF
TRBJ2-4,TRBV19,NA,NA,TGTGCCAGTAGTCTAGGTCAGGACAGTGGCATTCAGTACTTC,CASSLGQDSGIQYF
TRBJ1-2,TRBV6-1,NA,NA,TGTGCCAGCACAATCGACAGAGCTAACTATGGCTACACCTTC,CASTIDRANYGYTF
TRBJ2-1,TRBV28,NA,NA,TGTGCCAGCAGCGGAGAGGCGAAAGTCCACAATGAGCAGTTCTTC,CASSGEAKVHNEQFF
TRBJ1-3,TRBV13,NA,NA,TGTGCCAGCAGCTTACAACCCAGCAGCGGGGGAAACACCATATATTTT,CASSLQPSSGGNTIYF
TRBJ2-7,TRBV29-1,NA,once,TGCAGCGTTGAAGGGTCGGCCCTCCATTCTTACGAGCAGTACTTC,CSVEGSALHSYEQYF
TRBJ2-5,TRBV19,TRBD1,NA,TGTGCCACAAAGGACAGGGGGATCCAAGAGACCCAGTACTTC,CATKDRGIQETQYF
TRBJ2-7,TRBV10-2,NA,NA,TGCGCCAGTAGTTTCGGCGGATACTACGAGCAGTACTTC,CASSFGGYYEQYF
TRBJ2-2,TRBV11-3,NA,NA,TGTGCCAGCAGCTTAATCTCTCCCGGGGAGCTGTTTTTT,CASSLISPGELFF
TRBJ1-5,TRBV6-6,NA,NA,TGTGCCAGCAGTTTAAGCAATCAGCCCCAGCATTTT,CASSLSNQPQHF
TRBJ1-2,TRBV6-5,NA,NA,TGTGCCAGCAGTTACTCGCAGGGTCTGGGTGGCTACACCTTC,CASSYSQGLGGYTF
TRBJ1-2,TRBV5-6,NA,NA,TGTGCCAGCAGCTTTATCAGGGGAGCTGGCTACACCTTC,CASSFIRGAGYTF
TRBJ1-5,TRBV30,NA,NA,TGTGCCTGGAGTGCCCTAGGGGGTAGCAGTCAGCCCCAGCATTTT,CAWSALGGSSQPQHF
TRBJ2-3,TRBV6-1,TRBD1,NA,TGTGCCAGCACCGGGACAGGGGGAGACACAGATACGCAGTATTTT,CASTGTGGDTDTQYF
TRBJ2-7,TRBV11-2,NA,NA,TGTGCCAGCGAGTCGGGGACCGAGCAGTACTTC,CASESGTEQYF
TRBJ1-2,TRBV29-1,TRBD1,NA,TGCAGCGTTGCTACTACCGGGACAGGGGGCTTAGGCTACACCTTC,CSVATTGTGGLGYTF
TRBJ1-1,TRBV7-8,NA,NA,TGTGCCAGCAGCTTAGCCAACAGGAACCTTGGGACTGAAGCTTTCTTT,CASSLANRNLGTEAFF
TRBJ2-1,TRBV5-1,NA,NA,TGCGCCAGCAGCTTGGCCACAGGCTCCTACAATGAGCAGTTCTTC,CASSLATGSYNEQFF
TRBJ1-2,TRBV5-1,NA,few,TGCGCCAGCAGCTTGAAGGTACAGGGAAACTATGGCTACACCTTC,CASSLKVQGNYGYTF
TRBJ2-7,TRBV11-1,NA,NA,TGTGCCAGCAGCTTAGCGGGGGTACGGGAGCAGTACTTC,CASSLAGVREQYF
TRBJ2-7,TRBV6-1,NA,few,TGTGCCAGCAGTGGGAATCGCCTCTCCTACGAGCAGTACTTC,CASSGNRLSYEQYF
TRBJ2-6,TRBV5-1,TRBD1,NA,TGCGCCAGCAGCTTGGGGGGACAGCTCTCTGGGGCCAACGTCCTGACTTTC,CASSLGGQLSGANVLTF
TRBJ2-1,TRBV15,NA,once,TGTGCCACCAGAATACGGGGCAACAATGAGCAGTTCTTC,CATRIRGNNEQFF
TRBJ2-1,TRBV5-1,TRBD2,once,TGCGCCAGCAGCTTGGACGGGGGGGCCGTAGAGCAGTTCTTC,CASSLDGGAVEQFF
TRBJ2-1,TRBV27,TRBD2,NA,TGTGCCAGCAGTTTCTCTAGCGGCGCCGTCTACAATGAGCAGTTCTTC,CASSFSSGAVYNEQFF
TRBJ2-2,TRBV5-4,NA,NA,TGTGCCAGCAGCTTTCCTTCAGGGGCGAGAACCGGGGAGCTGTTTTTT,CASSFPSGARTGELFF
TRBJ2-6,TRBV5-6,NA,NA,TGTGCCAGCAGCTTGGCCACACCTGGGGCCAACGTCCTGACTTTC,CASSLATPGANVLTF
TRBJ2-1,TRBV4-1,NA,NA,TGCGCCAGCAGCAACCGCGGCGGGGGCCGCTACAATGAGCAGTTCTTC,CASSNRGGGRYNEQFF
TRBJ1-2,TRBV5-4,NA,few,TGTGCCAGCAGCTCACCTACCAGCGAAAGTAACTATGGCTACACCTTC,CASSSPTSESNYGYTF
TRBJ1-2,TRBV29-1,NA,NA,TGCAGCGCCACGGCAGGGTCTGGTGGCTACACCTTC,CSATAGSGGYTF
TRBJ2-3,TRBV19,TRBD2,NA,TGTGCCAGTAGTATGACTAGCGGCACAGATACGCAGTATTTT,CASSMTSGTDTQYF
TRBJ1-3,TRBV18,TRBD1,NA,TGTGCCAGCTCACCCGTCGGGACAGGCTCCTCAAACACCATATATTTT,CASSPVGTGSSNTIYF
TRBJ1-5,TRBV2,NA,NA,TGTGCCAGCAGTGGAGACAGGCCCGATCAGCCCCAGCATTTT,CASSGDRPDQPQHF
TRBJ1-5,TRBV19,NA,NA,TGTGCCAGTAGCTCATTCGGGGGTAGCAATCAGCCCCAGCATTTT,CASSSFGGSNQPQHF
TRBJ2-5,TRBV4-1,TRBD1,NA,TGCGCCAGCAGCCAGGTAACAGGGGCGGCCCAAGAGACCCAGTACTTC,CASSQVTGAAQETQYF